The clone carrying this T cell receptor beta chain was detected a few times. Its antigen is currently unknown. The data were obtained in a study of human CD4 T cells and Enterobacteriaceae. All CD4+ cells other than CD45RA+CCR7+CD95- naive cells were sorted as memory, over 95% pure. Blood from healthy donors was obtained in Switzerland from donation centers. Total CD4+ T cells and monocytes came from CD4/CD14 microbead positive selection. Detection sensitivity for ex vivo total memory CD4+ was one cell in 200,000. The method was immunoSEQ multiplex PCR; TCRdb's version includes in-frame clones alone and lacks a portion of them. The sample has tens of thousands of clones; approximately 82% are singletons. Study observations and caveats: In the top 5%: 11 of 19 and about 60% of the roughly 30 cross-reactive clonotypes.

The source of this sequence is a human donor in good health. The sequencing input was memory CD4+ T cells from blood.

The CDR3 DNA follows: TGTGCCAGCAGCTTACGGCTCGGGGAATACAATGAGCAGTTCTTC. This gives the protein CASSLRLGEYNEQFF. The J gene is TRBJ2-1, the V gene TRBV5-4; D may be TRBD2 (5 bases). CDR1 SGHNT and CDR2 YYREEE come from the germline V gene (reference sequence). The CDR3 totals 15 residues. The V end was cut by 2 bases, the J end by 4 bases, with 13 bases between.